This TCR beta chain came from a study of blood T cells in healthy people across ages. It was 9.5 to 10 milliliters of peripheral blood that were drawn from each donor. This CDR3 has 13 amino acids. V was clipped by 2 bases and J by 10 bases; unmatched bases: 5. Germline CDR1 is LGHNA and CDR2 is YSLEER. Alongside a J-beta primer mix, a sample-barcoded 5' primer served in a second PCR lasting roughly 6 to 12 cycles. All cDNA molecules were each tagged by a template-switch adaptor with 12 random nucleotides. TCRdb redid the calling of the 5' RACE reads with MiXCR, one entry per CDR3 protein. The repertoire holds approximately 670,000 distinct CDR3 sequences, with around 41% as singletons.

V is TRBV4-3 and J is TRBJ1-1; 9 nucleotides align to TRBD1. The sequence was obtained from a man older than 75 in good health. The source material was blood. CDR3 protein: CASSQPGQGGAFF. The CDR3 bases are TGCGCCAGCAGCCAACCGGGACAGGGTGGAGCTTTCTTT.